This T cell receptor (beta chain) was profiled in a study of blood T cell repertoires in COVID-19. In the study overall: Samples taken during acute and convalescent COVID-19 were collected in the United States, Italy and Spain.

The V segment lost 2 bases and the J segment 7 bases; nucleotides outside the gene matches: 7. The germline gives CDR1 KGHDR, CDR2 SFDVKD. CDR3 length equals 15 residues. Clones were read by immunoSEQ multiplex PCR, and TCRdb kept only the in-frame ones, dropping some. The table has 150,000 or so clones, roughly 84% seen once. The chain has TRBV24-1 and TRBJ2-3; 8 nucleotides agree with TRBD2. The sequence came from a woman aged 55-70 years with acute or convalescent COVID-19. The sequenced sample was peripheral blood. The DNA of the CDR3 is TGTGCCACCAGTGATTCGAGCGGGGGAGCAAATACGCAGTATTTT. Its translation is CATSDSSGGANTQYF.